One and the same sample provided the 14 T cell receptor beta chains below, sequenced in a study of CD8+CD57+ T cells in acquired aplastic anemia. Both TCR beta VDJ combination and CDR3 sequence profiling were carried out. Genomic DNA was the template for this profiling. One entry per CDR3 protein results from TCRdb running MiXCR on the reads. The data show around 190,000 distinct CDR3 sequences, about half seen once. Sequencing was done on a sample of sorted CD4+, CD8+, or CD8+CD57+ T cells (not recorded which) from PBMCs. These receptors were taken from a human donor in good health, serving as a control.

Only a few counts were recorded for this clonotype. The chain uses TRBV4-3 and TRBJ1-1; no reliable D call. The CDR3 covers 13 residues. Germline V gene lookup returns CDR1 LGHNA and CDR2 YSLEER. V was shortened by 6 bases and J by 3 bases, with 11 bases between the two germline ends. The CDR3 is CASSEAVDTEAFF. In DNA form, the CDR3 reads TGCGCCAGCAGTGAGGCGGTAGACACTGAAGCTTTCTTT.

The V and J genes are TRBV3-2 and TRBJ2-1; the table's D call, TRBD1, was not checked against the DNA. TRBV3-2 represents a pseudogene. The CDR3 contains 14 residues. The CDR3 DNA reads TGTGCCAGCAGCCCCGACGGGGGGGCCAATGAGCAGTTCTTC. Residues: CASSPDGGANEQFF.

In the case of this clonotype: A much larger clone differs by one base, so this may be a read error. The J gene is TRBJ1-5, the V gene TRBV20-1; no firm D call. Trimming shortened V by 6 bases and J by 4 bases, and 13 bases separated the two germline ends. The CDR3 is 13 amino acids. CDR1 and CDR2 (germline): DFQATT, SNEGSKA (reference sequence). DNA for the CDR3: TGCAGTGCCGGCAGACGGTTTAATCAGCCCCAGCATTTT. As protein: CSAGRRFNQPQHF.

This clonotype has at least ten counts. This chain joins TRBV9 and TRBJ1-3; TRBD1 is a possible D gene (5 bases). Germline loops: CDR1 SGDLS, CDR2 YYNGEE. The CDR3 covers 20 residues. V was clipped by 0 bases and J by 4 bases, with 26 bases between them. The CDR3 sequence: CASSVATSVGAGLPGNTIYF. CDR3 nucleotide sequence: TGTGCCAGCAGCGTAGCTACTTCGGTGGGAGCAGGGCTACCCGGAAACACCATATATTTT.

This chain uses TRBV6-5 with TRBJ2-7; D is perhaps TRBD1 (7 bases). The germline V and J ends were trimmed by 8 bases and 3 bases, with 20 bases remaining between them. The CDR3 spans 15 residues. Germline V lookup: CDR1 MNHEY, CDR2 SVGAGI. The CDR3 is CASSKRAGGSYEQYF. The CDR3 DNA reads TGTGCCAGCTCCAAACGGGCAGGGGGGAGCTACGAGCAGTACTTC.

This clonotype was detected many times. The CDR3 sequence is CAISPGTGEPQHF. CDR3 coding DNA: TGTGCCATCAGTCCCGGGACAGGGGAGCCCCAGCATTTT. The chain carries TRBV10-3 and TRBJ1-5; 10 nucleotides match TRBD1. With 5 bases clipped from V and 8 bases from J, the junction kept 3 bases outside the gene matches. The CDR3 is 13 amino acids. Germline CDR1 is ENHRY and CDR2 is SYGVKD.

A remark on this clonotype: A much more abundant neighbour one base away suggests this may be a read error. The V and J genes are TRBV12-3 or TRBV12-4 and TRBJ1-2; D remains unclear. V was pared by 3 bases and J by 3 bases, with 5 bases between. This CDR3 contains 12 residues. CDR3 sequence reads: CASSLQDYGYTF. Here the CDR3 DNA reads TGTGCCAGCAGTTTGCAGGACTATGGCTACACCTTC.

This clonotype was seen ten or more times. The chain combines TRBV6-1 with TRBJ1-3; the D gene is possibly TRBD1 (6 bases). This CDR3 is 15 amino acids long. In germline, CDR1 is MNHNS, CDR2 SASEGT. V lost 6 bases to trimming and J lost 0 bases, with 12 bases between them. The CDR3 DNA follows: TGTGCCAGCAGACCCGACAGGAACTCTGGAAACACCATATATTTT. The encoded protein is CASRPDRNSGNTIYF.

The V gene is TRBV20-1, the J gene TRBJ2-7, with 12 positions matching TRBD1. The CDR3 has 18 amino acids. V shed 5 bases, J shed 3 bases, and the junction held 17 bases outside the gene matches. Germline V gives CDR1 DFQATT, CDR2 SNEGSKA (reference sequence). CDR3 sequence: CSAGLGTGGLLGHYEQYF. In DNA, the CDR3 is TGCAGTGCTGGCCTGGGGACAGGGGGCCTACTTGGTCACTACGAGCAGTACTTC.

As concerns this clonotype: A single base separates this from a much larger clone, so it may be a read error. The chain carries TRBV7-3 and TRBJ2-7; TRBD2 agrees at 7 bases. The CDR3 loop spans 13 amino acids. Germline CDR1 SGHTA, CDR2 FQGTGA. The DNA for the CDR3 is TGTGCCAGCAGCTCAACGGGGGGAGACGAGCAGTGCTTC. Its protein product is CASSSTGGDEQCF.

The V gene is TRBV15, the J gene TRBJ1-1; 8 positions agree with TRBD1. The CDR3 contains 17 residues. CDR1 LNHNV and CDR2 YYDKDF come from the germline V gene (reference sequence). Germline trimming cut 1 base from V and 3 bases from J; bases unmatched to any gene: 10. CDR3 sequence reads: CATSRGLDRGRDTEAFF. CDR3 bases: TGTGCCACCAGCAGAGGATTAGACAGGGGAAGGGACACTGAAGCTTTCTTT.

The rearrangement links TRBV29-1 to TRBJ2-7; 9 nucleotides match TRBD1. The CDR3 sequence is 14 residues long. Trimming removed 4 bases from V and 3 bases from J; junction bases left unmatched: 7. In germline, CDR1 is SQVTM, CDR2 ANQGSEA. CDR3 in amino acids: CSVGPRTGVYEQYF. CDR3 nucleotides: TGCAGCGTTGGCCCTAGGACAGGGGTCTACGAGCAGTACTTC.

This sequence joins TRBV5-4 and TRBJ2-7, with 8 bases fitting TRBD2. The germline CDR1 and CDR2 sequences are SGHNT and YYREEE (reference sequence). This CDR3 has 16 residues. Unmatched junction bases numbered 15, after V lost 4 bases and J lost 6 bases. The CDR3, as DNA: TGTGCCAGCAGCACCGCGGGGGGCCTAGCGGGTTCCGAGCAGTACTTC. Translated, it gives CASSTAGGLAGSEQYF.

CDR3 DNA sequence: TGTGCCAGTAGTATGTCCCTTATTAGCAATCAGCCCCAGCATTTT. It encodes CASSMSLISNQPQHF. The chain links TRBV19 to TRBJ1-5; no clear D gene. Trimming removed 3 bases from V and 0 bases from J, with 9 bases in between. Germline V gene data show CDR1 as LNHDA and CDR2 as SQIVND (reference sequence). The CDR3 is made up of 15 amino acids.